This T cell receptor beta chain comes out of a study of PD-L1 blockade in urothelial cancer. Looking at the study overall: Patients started atezolizumab in about 2014, 1,200 mg intravenously every 3 weeks. It was at 3 weeks (second dose) and 6 weeks after treatment start that blood was analyzed. About 90% of the 29 patients were men who had bladder-origin urothelial cancer.

The CDR3 has 16 residues. The germline V gene has CDR1 SNHLY and CDR2 FYNNEI. V gave up 6 bases and J gave up 7 bases; unmatched junction bases: 11. Clones were read by immunoSEQ multiplex PCR, and TCRdb kept only the in-frame ones, dropping some. In the table there are 33,000 or so clones, approximately 80% of which are singletons. The chain links TRBV2 to TRBJ2-2; 10 nucleotides match TRBD2. Sequencing used PBMCs, obtained around atezolizumab (anti-PD-L1) treatment. The clonotype was recovered from a man between 65 and 85 years old with urothelial cancer. CDR3: CASRGGTSVLGGELFF. The CDR3 coding sequence is TGTGCCAGCAGAGGCGGGACTAGCGTTTTGGGCGGGGAGCTGTTTTTT. Combining the CDR3 with reference TRBV2 and TRBJ2-2 gives the whole variable domain EPEVTQTPSHQVTQMGQEVILRCVPISNHLYFYWYRQILGQKVEFLVSFYNNEISEKSEIFDDQFSVERPDGSNFTLKIRSTKLEDSAMYFCASRGGTSVLGGELFFGEGSRLTVL.